This TCR beta chain emerged from a study of CD8+ T cells in alopecia areata. Study-level background: Treated patients took oral tofacitinib at 5 to 10 mg twice daily. Tofacitinib lasted 6 to 18 months, then 6 months off drug. Study-wide results and limits: Scalp repertoires also include resident alphabeta T cells from normal skin.

Alopecia areata patients provided lesional scalp punch biopsies and peripheral blood. TCR sequencing used cDNA made by reverse transcription of extracted RNA. Profiling relied on immunoSEQ multiplex PCR, and the TCRdb table lists in-frame clones only, not all of them. The table records 11,000 or so clones, approximately 57% of them present only once. Of note for this clone: The antigen remains undetermined.

J was trimmed by 2 bases and V by 5 bases; bases with no gene match: 10. Germline loops: CDR1 SEHNR, CDR2 FQNEAQ (reference sequence). The CDR3 totals 17 residues. Material: skin. This TCR came from a human donor with alopecia areata. V gene TRBV7-9 combines with J gene TRBJ2-7; the match to TRBD2 covers 12 bases. The CDR3 nucleotides are TGTGCCAGCAGCCCCAAGCGGCTAGCGGGGGGGGCCTACGAGCAGTACTTC. Encoded protein: CASSPKRLAGGAYEQYF. Using reference TRBV7-9 and TRBJ2-7 for the parts outside the CDR3, the full variable domain is DTGVSQNPRHKITKRGQNVTFRCDPISEHNRLYWYRQTLGQGPEFLTYFQNEAQLEKSRLLSDRFSAERPKGSFSTLEIQRTEQGDSAMYLCASSPKRLAGGAYEQYFGPGTRLTVT.